What follows describes a single TCR beta chain. Using immunoSEQ multiplex PCR, the repertoire was profiled, and TCRdb retains in-frame clones only, with some absent. This table holds approximately 11,000 clones, roughly 80% found once. The record originates from a study of chemoradiotherapy in HPV16-positive cancers. The CDR3 runs 15 residues. The germline CDR1 and CDR2 sequences are MRHNA and SNTAGT. V shed 4 bases and J shed 3 bases, with 14 bases lying between them. This specimen was collected from a patient who underwent chemoradiotherapy. The chain uses TRBV6-4 and TRBJ2-3; D is perhaps TRBD1 or TRBD2 (7 bases each). The sequence was obtained from a human donor with HPV-associated anogenital cancer. The chain's CDR3 is CASSVEQGGTDTQYF. The CDR3 nucleotides read TGTGCCAGCAGTGTAGAGCAGGGGGGGACAGATACGCAGTATTTT.